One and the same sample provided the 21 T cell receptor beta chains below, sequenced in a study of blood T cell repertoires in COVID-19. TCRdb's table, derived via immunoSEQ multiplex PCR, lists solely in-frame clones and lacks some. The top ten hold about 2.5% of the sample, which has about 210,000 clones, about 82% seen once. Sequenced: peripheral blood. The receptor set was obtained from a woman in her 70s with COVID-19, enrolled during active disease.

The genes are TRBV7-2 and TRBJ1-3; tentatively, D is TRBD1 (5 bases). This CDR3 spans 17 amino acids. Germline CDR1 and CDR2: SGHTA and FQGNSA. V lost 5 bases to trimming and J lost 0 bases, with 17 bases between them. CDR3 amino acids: CASSPILAGISGNTIYF. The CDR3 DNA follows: TGTGCCAGCAGCCCTATCCTGGCAGGGATCTCTGGAAACACCATATATTTT.

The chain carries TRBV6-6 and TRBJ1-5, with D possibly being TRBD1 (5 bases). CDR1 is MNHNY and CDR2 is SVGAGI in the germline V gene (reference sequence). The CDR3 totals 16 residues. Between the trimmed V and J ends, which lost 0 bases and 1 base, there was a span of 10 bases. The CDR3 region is CASSYSQGGSNQPQHF. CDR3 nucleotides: TGTGCCAGCAGTTACTCCCAGGGAGGAAGCAATCAGCCCCAGCATTTT.

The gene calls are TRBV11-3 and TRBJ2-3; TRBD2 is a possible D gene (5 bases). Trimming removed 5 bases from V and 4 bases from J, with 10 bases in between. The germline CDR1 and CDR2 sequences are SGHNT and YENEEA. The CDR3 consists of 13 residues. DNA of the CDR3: TGTGCCAGCAGCCCGAGGCGGGCAGATACGCAGTATTTT. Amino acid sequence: CASSPRRADTQYF.

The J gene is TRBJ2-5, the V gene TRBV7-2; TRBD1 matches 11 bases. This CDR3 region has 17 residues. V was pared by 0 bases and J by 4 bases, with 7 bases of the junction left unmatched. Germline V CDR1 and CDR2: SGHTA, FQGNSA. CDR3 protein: CASSLAIRTGGGETQYF. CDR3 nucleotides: TGTGCCAGCAGCTTAGCTATCAGGACAGGGGGCGGAGAGACCCAGTACTTC. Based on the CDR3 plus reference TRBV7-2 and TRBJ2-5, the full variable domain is GAGVSQSPSNKVTEKGKDVELRCDPISGHTALYWYRQSLGQGLEFLIYFQGNSAPDKSGLPSDRFSAERTGGSVSTLTIQRTQQEDSAVYLCASSLAIRTGGGETQYFGPGTRLLVL.

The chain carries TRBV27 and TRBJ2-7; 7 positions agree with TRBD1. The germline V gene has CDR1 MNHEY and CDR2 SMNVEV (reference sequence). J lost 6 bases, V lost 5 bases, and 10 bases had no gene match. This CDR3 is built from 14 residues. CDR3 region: CASSLDRDRGEQYF. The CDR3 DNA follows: TGTGCCAGCAGTCTAGACAGGGATAGGGGCGAGCAGTACTTC.

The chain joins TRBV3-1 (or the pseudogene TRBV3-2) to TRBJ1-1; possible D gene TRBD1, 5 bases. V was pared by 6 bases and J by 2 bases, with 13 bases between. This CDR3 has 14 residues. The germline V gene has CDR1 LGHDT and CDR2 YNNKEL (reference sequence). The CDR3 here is CASRNVGHNTEAFF. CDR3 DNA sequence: TGTGCCAGCAGAAACGTGGGGCATAACACTGAAGCTTTCTTT.

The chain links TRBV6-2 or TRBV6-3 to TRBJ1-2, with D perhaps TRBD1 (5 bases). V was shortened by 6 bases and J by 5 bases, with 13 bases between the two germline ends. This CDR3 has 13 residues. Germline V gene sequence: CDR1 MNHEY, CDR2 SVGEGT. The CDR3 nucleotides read TGTGCCAGCAGCTCCGACAGCATGTATGGCTACACCTTC. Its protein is CASSSDSMYGYTF.

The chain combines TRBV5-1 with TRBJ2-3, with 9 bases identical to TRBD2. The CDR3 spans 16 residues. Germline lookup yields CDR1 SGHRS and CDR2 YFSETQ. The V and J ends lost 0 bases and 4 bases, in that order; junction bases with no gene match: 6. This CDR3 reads CASSLGPAGGADTQYF. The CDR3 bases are TGCGCCAGCAGCTTGGGTCCAGCGGGGGGCGCAGATACGCAGTATTTT.

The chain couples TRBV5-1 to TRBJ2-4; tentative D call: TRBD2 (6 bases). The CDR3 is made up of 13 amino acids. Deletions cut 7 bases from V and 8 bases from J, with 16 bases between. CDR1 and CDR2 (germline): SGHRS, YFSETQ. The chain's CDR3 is CASAEGGIDIQYF. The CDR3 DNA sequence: TGCGCCAGCGCCGAAGGCGGGATTGACATTCAGTACTTC.

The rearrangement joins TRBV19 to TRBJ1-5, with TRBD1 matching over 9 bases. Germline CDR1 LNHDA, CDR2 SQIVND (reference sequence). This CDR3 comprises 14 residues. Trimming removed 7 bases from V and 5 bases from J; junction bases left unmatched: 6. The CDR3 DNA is TGTGCCAGTACACAGGGGGCGCGGGATCAGCCCCAGCATTTT. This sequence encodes CASTQGARDQPQHF.

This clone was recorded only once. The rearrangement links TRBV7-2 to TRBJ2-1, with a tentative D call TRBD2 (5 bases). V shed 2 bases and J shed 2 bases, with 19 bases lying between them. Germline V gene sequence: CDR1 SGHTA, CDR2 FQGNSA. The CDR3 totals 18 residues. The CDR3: CASSLREPRFGPYNEQFF. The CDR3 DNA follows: TGTGCCAGCAGCTTAAGGGAGCCGAGATTTGGCCCCTACAATGAGCAGTTCTTC.

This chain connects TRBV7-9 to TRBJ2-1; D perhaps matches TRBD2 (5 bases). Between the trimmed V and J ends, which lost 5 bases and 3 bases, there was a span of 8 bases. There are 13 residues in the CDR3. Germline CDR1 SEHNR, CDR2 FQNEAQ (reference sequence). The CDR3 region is CASSGSSYNEQFF. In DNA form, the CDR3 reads TGTGCCAGCAGCGGGAGTAGCTACAATGAGCAGTTCTTC.

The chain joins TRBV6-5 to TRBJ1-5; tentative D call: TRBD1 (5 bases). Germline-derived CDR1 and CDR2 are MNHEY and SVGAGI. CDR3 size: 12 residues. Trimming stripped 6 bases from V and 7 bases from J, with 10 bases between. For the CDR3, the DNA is TGTGCCAGCAGGTGGGGGGGACAGCCCCAGCATTTT. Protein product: CASRWGGQPQHF.

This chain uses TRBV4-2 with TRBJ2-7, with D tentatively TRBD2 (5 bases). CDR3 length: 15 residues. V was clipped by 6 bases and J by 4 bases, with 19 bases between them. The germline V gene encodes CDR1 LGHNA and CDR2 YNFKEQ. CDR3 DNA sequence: TGTGCCAGCAGGCAAAACGGACTGGCTTCTTACGAGCAGTACTTC. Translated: CASRQNGLASYEQYF.

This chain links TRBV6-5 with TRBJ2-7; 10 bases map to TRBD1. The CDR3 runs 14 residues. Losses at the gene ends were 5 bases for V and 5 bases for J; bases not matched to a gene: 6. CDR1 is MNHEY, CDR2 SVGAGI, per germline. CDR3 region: CASSPGTGDNEQYF. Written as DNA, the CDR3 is TGTGCCAGCAGTCCCGGGACAGGGGACAACGAGCAGTACTTC.

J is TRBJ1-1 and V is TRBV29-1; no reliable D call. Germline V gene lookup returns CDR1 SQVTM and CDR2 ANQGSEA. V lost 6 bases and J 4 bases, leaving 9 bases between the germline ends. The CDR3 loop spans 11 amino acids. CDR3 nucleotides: TGCAGCGTACCTATGAGCACTGAAGCTTTCTTT. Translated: CSVPMSTEAFF.

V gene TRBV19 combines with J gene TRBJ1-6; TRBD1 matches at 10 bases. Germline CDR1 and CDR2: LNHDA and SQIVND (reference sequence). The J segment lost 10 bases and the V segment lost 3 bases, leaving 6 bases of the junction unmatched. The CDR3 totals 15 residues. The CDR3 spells CASSMGTGDFSPLHF. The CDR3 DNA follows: TGTGCCAGTAGTATGGGGACAGGGGATTTCTCACCCCTCCACTTT.

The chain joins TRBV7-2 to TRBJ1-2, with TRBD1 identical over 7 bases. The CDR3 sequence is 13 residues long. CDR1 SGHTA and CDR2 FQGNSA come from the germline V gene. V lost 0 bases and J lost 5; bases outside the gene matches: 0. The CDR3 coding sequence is TGTGCCAGCAGCTTAGCGACAGGGTATGGCTACACCTTC. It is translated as CASSLATGYGYTF.

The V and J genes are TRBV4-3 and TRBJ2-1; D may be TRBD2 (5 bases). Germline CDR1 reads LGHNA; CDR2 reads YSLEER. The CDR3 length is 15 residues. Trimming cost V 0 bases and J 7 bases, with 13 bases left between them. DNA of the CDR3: TGCGCCAGCAGCCAAGAAGTAGGAGGTAGAAATGAGCAGTTCTTC. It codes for CASSQEVGGRNEQFF.

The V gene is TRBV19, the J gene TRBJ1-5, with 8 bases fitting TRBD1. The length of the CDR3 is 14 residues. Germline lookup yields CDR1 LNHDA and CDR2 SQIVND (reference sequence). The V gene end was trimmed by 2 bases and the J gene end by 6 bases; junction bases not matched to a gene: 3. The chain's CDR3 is CASSIIQGGQPQHF. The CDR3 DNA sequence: TGTGCCAGTAGTATAATACAGGGGGGTCAGCCCCAGCATTTT.

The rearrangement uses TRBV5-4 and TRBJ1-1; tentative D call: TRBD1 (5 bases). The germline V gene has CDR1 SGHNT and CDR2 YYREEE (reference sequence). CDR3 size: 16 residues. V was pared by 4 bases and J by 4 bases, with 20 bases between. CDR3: CASSPSRGVRGTEAFF. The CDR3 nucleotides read TGTGCCAGCAGCCCTAGCCGCGGGGTGAGGGGCACTGAAGCTTTCTTT.